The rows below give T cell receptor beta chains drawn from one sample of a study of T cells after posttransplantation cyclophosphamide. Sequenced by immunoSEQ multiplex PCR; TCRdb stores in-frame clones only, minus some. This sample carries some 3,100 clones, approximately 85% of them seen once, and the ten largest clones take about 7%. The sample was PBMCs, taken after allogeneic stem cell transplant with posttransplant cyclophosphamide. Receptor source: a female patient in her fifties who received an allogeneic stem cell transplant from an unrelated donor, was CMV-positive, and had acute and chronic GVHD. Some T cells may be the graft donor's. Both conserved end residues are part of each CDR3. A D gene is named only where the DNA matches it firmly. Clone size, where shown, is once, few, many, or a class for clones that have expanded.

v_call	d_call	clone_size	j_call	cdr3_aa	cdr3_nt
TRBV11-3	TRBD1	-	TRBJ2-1	CASSLGQGLF	TGTGCCAGCAGCTTGGGACAGGGCCTCTTC
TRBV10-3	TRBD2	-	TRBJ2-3	CATAGGTSTDTQYF	TGTGCGACAGCGGGAGGAACTAGCACAGATACGCAGTATTTT
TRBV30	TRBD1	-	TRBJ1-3	CAWSAGTGAGNTIYF	TGTGCCTGGAGCGCAGGGACAGGGGCTGGAAACACCATATATTTT
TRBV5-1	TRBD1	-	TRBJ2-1	CASSTGQGWNEQFF	TGCGCCAGCAGCACCGGACAGGGGTGGAATGAGCAGTTCTTC
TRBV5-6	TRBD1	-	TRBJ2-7	CASGPGDRAYEQYF	TGTGCCAGCGGTCCCGGGGACAGGGCCTACGAGCAGTACTTC
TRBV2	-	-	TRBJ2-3	CASSGPGQKRTDTQYF	TGTGCCAGCAGTGGACCGGGACAAAAGCGCACAGATACGCAGTATTTT
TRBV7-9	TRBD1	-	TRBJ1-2	CASSRGTGETGYTF	TGTGCCAGCAGCCGCGGGACAGGAGAAACGGGCTACACCTTC
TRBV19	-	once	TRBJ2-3	CASRAASTDTQYF	TGTGCCAGTAGGGCGGCTAGCACAGATACGCAGTATTTT
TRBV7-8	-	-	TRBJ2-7	CASSLAWQSYEQYF	TGTGCCAGCAGCTTAGCGTGGCAGTCCTACGAGCAGTACTTC
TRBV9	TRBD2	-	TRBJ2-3	CASSVEAPSGGSTDTQYF	TGTGCCAGCAGCGTAGAGGCTCCTAGCGGGGGGAGCACAGATACGCAGTATTTT
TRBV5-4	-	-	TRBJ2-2	CASSLESGDTGELFF	TGTGCCAGCAGCTTGGAATCAGGGGACACCGGGGAGCTGTTTTTT
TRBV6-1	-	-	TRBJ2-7	CASSARTFYEQYF	TGTGCCAGCAGTGCTAGGACTTTCTACGAGCAGTACTTC
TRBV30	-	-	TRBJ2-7	CAWSSERAHEQYF	TGTGCCTGGAGTTCTGAGAGGGCTCACGAGCAGTACTTC
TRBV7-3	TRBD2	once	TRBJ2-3	CASSLRGTNSGRSTDTQYF	TGTGCCAGCAGCTTACGGGGAACCAATAGCGGGAGAAGCACAGATACGCAGTATTTT
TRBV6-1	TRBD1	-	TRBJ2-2	CASSPGQGASGELFF	TGTGCCAGCAGTCCGGGACAGGGGGCTTCCGGGGAGCTGTTTTTT
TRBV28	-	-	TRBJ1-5	CASTRGSNQPQHF	TGTGCCAGCACCCGCGGGAGCAATCAGCCCCAGCATTTT
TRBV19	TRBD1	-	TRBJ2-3	CASSIARDRVTDTQYF	TGTGCCAGTAGTATAGCCCGGGACAGGGTTACAGATACGCAGTATTTT
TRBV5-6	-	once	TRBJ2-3	CASSLAEGVTDTQYF	TGTGCCAGCAGCTTGGCGGAGGGTGTCACAGATACGCAGTATTTT
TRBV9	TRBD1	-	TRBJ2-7	CASSVTRDSPYEQYF	TGTGCCAGCAGCGTGACAAGGGACAGCCCCTACGAGCAGTACTTC
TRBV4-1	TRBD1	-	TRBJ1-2	CASSQITGATGYTF	TGCGCCAGCAGCCAGATAACAGGGGCGACTGGCTACACCTTC
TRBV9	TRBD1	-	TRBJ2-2	CASSLSGTGALGTGELFF	TGTGCCAGCAGCCTCTCCGGGACAGGGGCCTTGGGGACCGGGGAGCTGTTTTTT
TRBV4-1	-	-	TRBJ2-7	CASSQVFQRLSSNEQYF	TGCGCCAGCAGCCAAGTATTCCAAAGACTGTCGAGCAACGAGCAGTACTTC
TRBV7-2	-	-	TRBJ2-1	CASSRNSLRGEQFF	TGTGCCAGCAGCCGAAACTCCTTAAGAGGGGAGCAGTTCTTC
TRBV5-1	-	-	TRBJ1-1	CASSSAQGGGMAEAFF	TGCGCCAGCAGCTCGGCCCAGGGTGGGGGGATGGCTGAAGCTTTCTTT
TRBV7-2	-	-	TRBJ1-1	CASSLVEGVGTEAFF	TGTGCCAGCAGCTTAGTTGAGGGCGTGGGCACTGAAGCTTTCTTT
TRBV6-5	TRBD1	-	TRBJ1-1	CASKGQGAAFF	TGTGCCAGCAAAGGACAGGGGGCTGCTTTCTTT
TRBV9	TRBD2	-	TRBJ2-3	CASSAKRLAGTDTQYF	TGTGCCAGCAGCGCTAAAAGACTAGCGGGCACAGATACGCAGTATTTT
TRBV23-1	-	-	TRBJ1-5	CASSQSSAPSNQPQHF	TGCGCCAGCAGTCAATCAAGCGCCCCTAGCAATCAGCCCCAGCATTTT
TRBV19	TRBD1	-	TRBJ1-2	CASSLQGGYGYTF	TGTGCCAGTAGCTTACAGGGGGGCTATGGCTACACCTTC
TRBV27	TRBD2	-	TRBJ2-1	CASSPFHPGGPPEQFF	TGTGCCAGCAGCCCGTTCCATCCGGGAGGGCCCCCCGAGCAGTTCTTC
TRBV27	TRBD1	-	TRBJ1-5	CASSPGTGGNQPQHF	TGTGCCAGCAGTCCGGGGACAGGGGGCAATCAGCCCCAGCATTTT
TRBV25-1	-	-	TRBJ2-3	CASSDFHITDTQYF	TGTGCCAGCAGTGACTTTCACATCACAGATACGCAGTATTTT
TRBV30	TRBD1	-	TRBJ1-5	CAWTAGTGGHQPQHF	TGTGCCTGGACCGCCGGGACAGGGGGACATCAGCCCCAGCATTTT
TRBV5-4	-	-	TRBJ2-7	CASSMTDNF	TGTGCCAGCAGCATGACAGATAACTTC
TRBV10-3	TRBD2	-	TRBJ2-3	CAISESTSGGGTDTQYF	TGTGCCATCAGTGAGTCGACTAGCGGGGGTGGCACAGATACGCAGTATTTT
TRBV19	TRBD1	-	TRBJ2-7	CASSRTGFYEQYF	TGTGCCAGTAGTAGGACAGGGTTCTACGAGCAGTACTTC
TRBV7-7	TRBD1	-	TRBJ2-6	CASSLNQGTGSAGANVLTF	TGTGCCAGCAGCCTAAACCAAGGGACAGGGAGCGCTGGGGCCAACGTCCTGACTTTC
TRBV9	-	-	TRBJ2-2	CASSVGPLRELFF	TGTGCCAGCAGCGTAGGTCCCCTTAGGGAGCTGTTTTTT
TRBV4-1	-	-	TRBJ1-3	CASSTGNTIYF	TGCGCCAGCAGTACTGGAAACACCATATATTTT
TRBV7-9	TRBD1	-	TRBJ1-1	CASSLVETGQTEAFF	TGTGCCAGCAGCTTAGTGGAGACAGGGCAGACTGAAGCTTTCTTT
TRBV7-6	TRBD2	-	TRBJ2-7	CASSSGLAGVVYEQYF	TGTGCCAGCAGTTCGGGACTAGCAGGAGTAGTCTACGAGCAGTACTTC
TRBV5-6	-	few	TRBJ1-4	CASSSPGWEKLFF	TGTGCCAGCAGCTCGCCAGGGTGGGAAAAACTGTTTTTT
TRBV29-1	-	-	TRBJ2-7	CSALGGKYEQYF	TGCAGCGCCCTGGGGGGTAAATACGAGCAGTACTTC